Listed below are T cell receptor beta chains from one sample, sequenced in a study of breast tumors, draining lymph nodes, adjacent tissues. MiXCR, run by TCRdb on the multiplex PCR reads, gives a single entry per CDR3 protein. This sample yields around 140,000 distinct CDR3 sequences, of which about 22% are seen a single time; 2.5% to 3% belongs to the top ten. Material: axillary lymph node tissue. Receptors were obtained from a female donor with breast cancer. Some clones in this sample may be carry-over from other donors' samples. Each CDR3 is given with its conserved first and last residue. Fields, in order: J gene, clone size, V gene, D gene, CDR3 protein, CDR3 DNA. The D gene is left open where the match is weak. Size tells how often a clone was seen (once, few, many) or the class of an expanded clone, and some rows leave it out.

j_call: TRBJ2-7
clone_size: NA
v_call: TRBV2
d_call: NA
cdr3_aa: CASSEGGSVKAYEQYF
cdr3_nt: TGTGCCAGCAGTGAAGGCGGTAGCGTCAAGGCCTACGAGCAGTACTTC

j_call: TRBJ1-3
clone_size: many
v_call: TRBV7-9
d_call: NA
cdr3_aa: CASSSGGTGNTIYF
cdr3_nt: TGTGCCAGCAGTAGTGGGGGTACTGGAAACACCATATATTTT

j_call: TRBJ2-7
clone_size: many
v_call: TRBV6-1
d_call: NA
cdr3_aa: CASSDVTWGEQYF
cdr3_nt: TGTGCCAGCAGTGATGTCACCTGGGGGGAGCAGTACTTC

j_call: TRBJ2-7
clone_size: many
v_call: TRBV7-8
d_call: TRBD2
cdr3_aa: CASSLALVSGAGEQYF
cdr3_nt: TGTGCCAGCAGCTTAGCCTTGGTTAGCGGGGCGGGGGAGCAGTACTTC

j_call: TRBJ2-5
clone_size: many
v_call: TRBV3-1
d_call: NA
cdr3_aa: CASSQDTGATQYF
cdr3_nt: TGTGCCAGCAGCCAAGATACCGGAGCGACCCAGTACTTC

j_call: TRBJ2-1
clone_size: NA
v_call: TRBV7-9
d_call: TRBD2
cdr3_aa: CASTADGEGIHNAQFF
cdr3_nt: TGTGCCAGCACCGCGGACGGGGAGGGTATCCACAATGCGCAGTTCTTC

j_call: TRBJ2-2
clone_size: few
v_call: TRBV19
d_call: NA
cdr3_aa: CASSTGGRVGASGELFF
cdr3_nt: TGTGCCAGTAGTACCGGAGGACGGGTGGGGGCGTCCGGGGAGCTGTTTTTT

j_call: TRBJ2-1
clone_size: many
v_call: TRBV7-2
d_call: TRBD2
cdr3_aa: CASSLGPTSGKGGYNEQFF
cdr3_nt: TGTGCCAGCAGCTTAGGTCCGACTAGCGGGAAAGGGGGCTACAATGAGCAGTTCTTC

j_call: TRBJ2-1
clone_size: many
v_call: TRBV20-1
d_call: TRBD2
cdr3_aa: CSAPSGRAGNEQFF
cdr3_nt: TGCAGTGCTCCTAGCGGGAGGGCCGGGAATGAGCAGTTCTTC

j_call: TRBJ2-1
clone_size: many
v_call: TRBV11-3
d_call: NA
cdr3_aa: CASSPAVNEQFF
cdr3_nt: TGTGCCAGCAGCCCCGCGGTCAATGAGCAGTTCTTC

j_call: TRBJ2-5
clone_size: many
v_call: TRBV7-8
d_call: NA
cdr3_aa: CASSARGAAAETQYF
cdr3_nt: TGTGCCAGCAGCGCCAGGGGGGCGGCGGCAGAGACCCAGTACTTC

j_call: TRBJ2-5
clone_size: once
v_call: TRBV2
d_call: NA
cdr3_aa: CASSERHGGSETQYF
cdr3_nt: TGTGCCAGCAGTGAAAGGCATGGGGGATCGGAGACCCAGTACTTC

j_call: TRBJ2-1
clone_size: many
v_call: TRBV5-1
d_call: TRBD2
cdr3_aa: CASSLEGLAEQFF
cdr3_nt: TGCGCCAGCAGCTTGGAAGGACTAGCTGAGCAGTTCTTC

j_call: TRBJ1-4
clone_size: many
v_call: TRBV2
d_call: NA
cdr3_aa: CASRGGPNEKLFF
cdr3_nt: TGTGCCAGCAGAGGGGGGCCAAATGAAAAACTGTTTTTT

j_call: TRBJ2-5
clone_size: few
v_call: TRBV2
d_call: NA
cdr3_aa: CASRTDRETQYF
cdr3_nt: TGTGCCAGCAGAACCGACAGAGAGACCCAGTACTTC

j_call: TRBJ2-1
clone_size: many
v_call: TRBV10-3
d_call: TRBD2
cdr3_aa: CAISEGREVGTSEQFF
cdr3_nt: TGTGCCATCAGTGAGGGACGGGAGGTTGGTACAAGCGAGCAGTTCTTC

j_call: TRBJ2-7
clone_size: NA
v_call: TRBV2
d_call: NA
cdr3_aa: CASRGAGVGEQYF
cdr3_nt: TGTGCCAGCCGCGGTGCAGGGGTGGGCGAGCAGTACTTC

j_call: TRBJ2-7
clone_size: many
v_call: TRBV19
d_call: NA
cdr3_aa: CASSIGRGAEQYF
cdr3_nt: TGTGCCAGTAGTATAGGCAGGGGTGCCGAGCAGTACTTC

j_call: TRBJ2-1
clone_size: few
v_call: TRBV18
d_call: TRBD2
cdr3_aa: CASSPRAGVYNEQFF
cdr3_nt: TGTGCCAGCTCACCACGAGCGGGAGTGTACAATGAGCAGTTCTTC

j_call: TRBJ2-1
clone_size: NA
v_call: TRBV5-6
d_call: TRBD1
cdr3_aa: CASSLDRGRYNEQFF
cdr3_nt: TGTGCCAGCAGCTTGGACAGGGGGCGCTACAATGAGCAGTTCTTC

j_call: TRBJ2-1
clone_size: NA
v_call: TRBV30
d_call: NA
cdr3_aa: CAWGLTGTYNEQFF
cdr3_nt: TGTGCCTGGGGACTAACGGGGACCTACAATGAGCAGTTCTTC

j_call: TRBJ2-2
clone_size: NA
v_call: TRBV9
d_call: TRBD2
cdr3_aa: CASSVSSGWGTGELFF
cdr3_nt: TGTGCCAGCAGCGTTTCTAGCGGATGGGGTACCGGGGAGCTGTTTTTT

j_call: TRBJ2-1
clone_size: many
v_call: TRBV20-1
d_call: TRBD2
cdr3_aa: CSAVPPGTKNNEQFF
cdr3_nt: TGCAGTGCTGTTCCTCCCGGGACTAAAAACAATGAGCAGTTCTTC

j_call: TRBJ1-5
clone_size: few
v_call: TRBV3-1
d_call: TRBD1
cdr3_aa: CASSQSSGQGFNQPQHF
cdr3_nt: TGTGCCAGCAGCCAGAGCTCGGGACAGGGGTTCAATCAGCCCCAGCATTTT

j_call: TRBJ1-6
clone_size: many
v_call: TRBV4-1
d_call: TRBD1
cdr3_aa: CASSLQGGNSPLHF
cdr3_nt: TGCGCCAGCAGCCTACAGGGGGGGAATTCACCCCTCCACTTT

j_call: TRBJ2-1
clone_size: NA
v_call: TRBV27
d_call: TRBD2
cdr3_aa: CASSSGEGYNEQFF
cdr3_nt: TGTGCCAGCAGTTCCGGGGAGGGTTACAATGAGCAGTTCTTC

j_call: TRBJ1-2
clone_size: many
v_call: TRBV6-1
d_call: TRBD1
cdr3_aa: CASRSGQTLSYGYTF
cdr3_nt: TGTGCCAGCAGGTCGGGACAGACGCTAAGCTATGGCTACACCTTC

j_call: TRBJ1-5
clone_size: NA
v_call: TRBV6-1
d_call: NA
cdr3_aa: CASSESLVGQPQHF
cdr3_nt: TGTGCCAGCAGTGAATCCTTGGTGGGTCAGCCCCAGCATTTT

j_call: TRBJ2-7
clone_size: many
v_call: TRBV3-1
d_call: NA
cdr3_aa: CASSQGQTYEQYF
cdr3_nt: TGTGCCAGCAGCCAAGGTCAGACCTACGAGCAGTACTTC

j_call: TRBJ2-7
clone_size: many
v_call: TRBV19
d_call: TRBD1
cdr3_aa: CASSIKSGQGTSYEQYF
cdr3_nt: TGTGCCAGTAGTATCAAATCGGGACAGGGGACTTCCTACGAGCAGTACTTC

j_call: TRBJ1-1
clone_size: NA
v_call: TRBV2
d_call: NA
cdr3_aa: CASSESMSVNTEAFF
cdr3_nt: TGTGCCAGCAGTGAAAGTATGTCCGTGAACACTGAAGCTTTCTTT

j_call: TRBJ2-5
clone_size: many
v_call: TRBV5-4
d_call: TRBD2
cdr3_aa: CASSFWTSGETQYF
cdr3_nt: TGTGCCAGCAGCTTTTGGACTAGTGGAGAGACCCAGTACTTC

j_call: TRBJ1-5
clone_size: few
v_call: TRBV2
d_call: NA
cdr3_aa: CASSEGVAHQPQHF
cdr3_nt: TGTGCCAGCAGTGAAGGGGTGGCGCATCAGCCCCAGCATTTT

j_call: TRBJ2-5
clone_size: NA
v_call: TRBV6-2/TRBV6-3
d_call: NA
cdr3_aa: CASTSRLGGETQYF
cdr3_nt: TGTGCCAGCACCTCTCGACTAGGGGGGGAGACCCAGTACTTC

j_call: TRBJ2-1
clone_size: many
v_call: TRBV4-1
d_call: TRBD2
cdr3_aa: CASSQAQQGLAGDNEQFF
cdr3_nt: TGCGCCAGCAGCCAAGCACAGCAGGGACTAGCGGGAGATAATGAGCAGTTCTTC